The 23 T cell receptor beta chains listed next were all sequenced from one sample in a study of blood T cell repertoires in COVID-19. Sequencing was performed with immunoSEQ multiplex PCR; in TCRdb, only in-frame clones are kept and a portion is missing. The table lists about 170,000 clones, just under 90% of them singletons, with roughly 3.7% in the top ten. The sequencing sample was made of peripheral blood. These receptor sequences come from a man between 18 and 35 years old with active or convalescent COVID-19.

The V and J genes are TRBV12-3 or TRBV12-4 and TRBJ1-1; perhaps TRBD1 as D (5 bases). The germline V and J ends were trimmed by 4 bases and 4 bases, with 10 bases remaining between them. This CDR3 region has 13 residues. The CDR3 here is CASSYQGSTEAFF. As DNA, the CDR3 is TGTGCCAGCAGTTATCAGGGCTCCACTGAAGCTTTCTTT.

The chain employs TRBV19 and TRBJ2-7; 10 nucleotides agree with TRBD1. Germline CDR1 reads LNHDA; CDR2 reads SQIVND (reference sequence). This CDR3 is 13 amino acids long. Losses at the gene ends were 4 bases for V and 5 bases for J; bases not matched to a gene: 2. The CDR3 here is CASSRTGGDEQYV. The CDR3 region has the DNA TGTGCCAGTAGTAGGACAGGGGGTGACGAGCAGTACGTC.

The chain has TRBV7-2 and TRBJ2-2; weak D call: TRBD1 (7 bases). V lost 1 base and J 7 bases, leaving 10 bases between the germline ends. This CDR3 has 14 residues. Germline CDR1 reads SGHTA; CDR2 reads FQGNSA. Here the CDR3 DNA reads TGTGCCAGCAGCTTAGTGCAGGGGGGCGGGGAGCTGTTTTTT. Translating it yields CASSLVQGGGELFF.

The chain is built from TRBV7-9 and TRBJ1-5, with D hard to call. The length of the CDR3 is 12 residues. From germline, CDR1 is SEHNR and CDR2 FQNEAQ (reference sequence). V was shortened by 5 bases and J by 3 bases, with 5 bases between the two germline ends. This chain's CDR3 is CASSRDNQPQHF. Here the CDR3 DNA reads TGTGCCAGCAGCAGAGACAATCAGCCCCAGCATTTT. The full variable domain, its missing parts supplied by reference TRBV7-9 and TRBJ1-5, is DTGVSQNPRHKITKRGQNVTFRCDPISEHNRLYWYRQTLGQGPEFLTYFQNEAQLEKSRLLSDRFSAERPKGSFSTLEIQRTEQGDSAMYLCASSRDNQPQHFGDGTRLSIL.

The chain employs TRBV5-4 and TRBJ1-1; 8 positions match TRBD1. The J segment lost 7 bases and the V segment lost 0 bases, leaving 5 bases of the junction unmatched. Germline loops: CDR1 SGHNT, CDR2 YYREEE (reference sequence). The CDR3 totals 14 residues. The CDR3 loop is CASSLGQGINEAFF. In DNA form, the CDR3 reads TGTGCCAGCAGCTTGGGACAGGGGATCAATGAAGCTTTCTTT.

The chain joins TRBV7-2 to TRBJ1-3, with D perhaps matching TRBD1 (6 bases). The CDR3 sequence is 17 residues long. The ends were cut back, 2 bases at V and 0 bases at J, with 14 bases in the middle. Germline-derived CDR1 and CDR2 are SGHTA and FQGNSA. CDR3 in amino acids: CASSLRGGDPSGNTIYF. CDR3 in DNA: TGTGCCAGCAGCTTAAGGGGGGGGGACCCCTCTGGAAACACCATATATTTT.

This clone was seen more than once but under ten times. The rearrangement joins TRBV28 to TRBJ1-2; TRBD1 is a possible D gene (5 bases). The CDR3 sequence is 15 residues long. Per germline, CDR1 MDHEN and CDR2 SYDVKM. V shed 3 bases and J shed 8 bases, with 19 bases lying between them. CDR3 nucleotides: TGTGCCAGCAGTTTTCCCCAGCAGGGCGTAAGGGGCTACACCTTC. Protein: CASSFPQQGVRGYTF.

In the case of this clone: One end of the junction does not line up with germline, which may come from a read error. This chain joins TRBV6-1 and TRBJ1-6; no firm D call. The germline gives CDR1 MNHNS, CDR2 SASEGT. CDR3 size: 14 residues. The CDR3 reads CASTEILNDSPLHF. As DNA, the CDR3 is TGTGCCAGCACTGAAATTTTAAATGATTCACCCCTCCACTTT.

CDR3 region: CASSSQGQASNYGYTF. The CDR3 nucleotides read TGTGCCAGCAGCTCACAAGGACAGGCCTCTAACTATGGCTACACCTTC. The chain joins TRBV7-8 to TRBJ1-2, with 7 positions matching TRBD1. The J segment lost 0 bases and the V segment lost 4 bases, leaving 8 bases of the junction unmatched. The length of the CDR3 is 16 residues. Germline lookup yields CDR1 SGHVS and CDR2 FQNEAQ.

Worth noting for this clone: Other DNA sequences in this specimen translate into the identical CDR3. The chain couples TRBV12-3 or TRBV12-4 to TRBJ1-1, with D unresolved. V lost 3 bases and J lost 5, with 7 bases in between. This CDR3 region has 12 residues. CDR3 in amino acids: CASSFGVTEAFF. The CDR3 DNA is TGTGCCAGCAGTTTCGGTGTAACTGAAGCTTTCTTT.

The chain joins TRBV6-1 to TRBJ2-7; D is possibly TRBD1 (5 bases). The CDR3 is 15 amino acids. V was clipped by 2 bases and J by 0 bases, with 11 bases between them. Germline V gene data show CDR1 as MNHNS and CDR2 as SASEGT. The CDR3 sequence is CASSEKQGSSYEQYV. The CDR3, as DNA: TGTGCCAGCAGTGAAAAGCAGGGAAGCTCCTACGAGCAGTACGTC.

This sequence joins TRBV12-5 and TRBJ2-1, with 13 bases that match TRBD2. The CDR3 sequence is 15 residues long. V was clipped by 6 bases and J by 7 bases; unmatched bases: 6. From germline, CDR1 is LGHNT and CDR2 FRNRAP. The CDR3 DNA follows: TGTGCTAGTGGCCGAGGGACTAGCGGGGAGAATGAGCAGTTCTTC. It is translated as CASGRGTSGENEQFF.

The gene calls are TRBV6-5 and TRBJ2-7; no clear D. The V and J ends lost 2 bases and 1 base respectively, with 12 bases between them. The germline V gene has CDR1 MNHEY and CDR2 SVGAGI. The length of the CDR3 is 15 residues. CDR3 amino acids: CASSYRGSRSYEQYF. DNA of the CDR3: TGTGCCAGCAGTTACCGAGGCAGTAGATCCTACGAGCAGTACTTC.

The J gene is TRBJ1-2, the V gene TRBV28; 9 positions match TRBD1. This CDR3 has 15 residues. Losses at the gene ends were 9 bases for V and 2 bases for J; bases not matched to a gene: 10. Germline lookup yields CDR1 MDHEN and CDR2 SYDVKM. The CDR3: CASRYGTGTNYGYTF. DNA for the CDR3: TGTGCCAGTAGATACGGGACAGGGACAAACTATGGCTACACCTTC.

The rearrangement joins TRBV27 to TRBJ1-5, with a possible D match to TRBD1 (5 bases). The CDR3 has 16 residues. V lost 2 bases to trimming and J lost 4 bases, with 15 bases between them. The germline V gene has CDR1 MNHEY and CDR2 SMNVEV (reference sequence). In DNA form, the CDR3 reads TGTGCCAGCAGTTTAAATGGGGTGGGGGGTAATCAGCCCCAGCATTTT. Translation gives CASSLNGVGGNQPQHF.

V gene TRBV5-1 combines with J gene TRBJ1-2; D gene uncertain. CDR1 is SGHRS and CDR2 is YFSETQ in the germline V gene. The CDR3 sequence is 16 residues long. Between the trimmed V and J ends, which lost 3 bases and 9 bases, there was a span of 24 bases. In DNA, the CDR3 is TGCGCCAGCAGCTCGGAAACCGGGATTGATGACACTTGCTACACCTTC. As protein: CASSSETGIDDTCYTF.

The genes are TRBV30 and TRBJ1-1; TRBD1 might be the D (6 bases). This CDR3 contains 12 residues. Trimming removed 4 bases at V and 6 bases at J, with 12 bases between. Looked up from germline, CDR1 is GTSNPN and CDR2 is SVGIG (reference sequence). The DNA of the CDR3 is TGTGCCTGGAACCCACAGGGAGCTGAAGCTTTCTTT. This codes for CAWNPQGAEAFF.

This sequence joins TRBV10-3 and TRBJ1-3, with D possibly matching TRBD1 (5 bases). The germline gives CDR1 ENHRY, CDR2 SYGVKD. The length of the CDR3 is 13 residues. Trimming removed 7 bases at V and 3 bases at J, with 10 bases between. The CDR3 DNA is TGTGCCATCACCCTGACAGTTGGAAACACCATATATTTT. Translation gives CAITLTVGNTIYF.

This clone was counted once. The chain recombines TRBV7-6 with TRBJ1-1; TRBD1 matches 8 bases. V lost 2 bases to trimming and J lost 10 bases; unmatched junction nucleotides: 9. There are 14 residues in the CDR3. The germline V gene encodes CDR1 SGHVS and CDR2 FNYEAQ. CDR3 in DNA: TGTGCCAGCAGCTTAATATTGGGACAGGCGCTAGCTTTCTTT. Translating it yields CASSLILGQALAFF.

This rearrangement joins TRBV3-1 (or the pseudogene TRBV3-2) to TRBJ2-3; 8 bases map to TRBD2. The CDR3 is 16 residues long. The junction had 12 bases not matched to a gene; V was cut back by 4 bases and J by 6 bases. The germline V gene has CDR1 LGHDT and CDR2 YNNKEL (reference sequence). CDR3 loop: CASSPRASGSPDTQYF. The CDR3 DNA sequence: TGTGCCAGCAGCCCCCGAGCGAGCGGGAGTCCCGATACGCAGTATTTT.

The chain employs TRBV5-8 and TRBJ1-5; possible D gene TRBD1, 5 bases. The ends were cut back, 7 bases at V and 6 bases at J, with 14 bases in the middle. CDR1 and CDR2 from the germline V gene are SGHTS and YDEGEE. The CDR3 consists of 13 residues. CDR3 protein: CASRSGGRQPQHF. The CDR3 nucleotides read TGTGCCAGCCGTTCCGGGGGTCGTCAGCCCCAGCATTTT. The whole variable domain, remainder taken from reference TRBV5-8 and TRBJ1-5, is EAGVTQSPTHLIKTRGQQATLRCSPISGHTSVYWYQQALGLGLQFLLWYDEGEERNRGNFPPRFSGRQFPNYSSELNVNALELEDSALYLCASRSGGRQPQHFGDGTRLSIL.

The chain recombines TRBV10-3 with TRBJ1-3, with unresolved D. Trimming took 0 bases from V and 0 from J, leaving 3 bases between them. Germline CDR1 ENHRY, CDR2 SYGVKD. The CDR3 spans 14 residues. The chain's CDR3 is CAISESNSGNTIYF. CDR3 bases: TGTGCCATCAGTGAGTCTAACTCTGGAAACACCATATATTTT.

This chain joins TRBV7-8 and TRBJ1-3; TRBD1 matches at 8 bases. With V trimmed by 4 bases and J by 2 bases, 4 bases remained unmatched. Per the germline V gene, CDR1 is SGHVS and CDR2 is FQNEAQ. This CDR3 is 15 amino acids long. Written as DNA, the CDR3 is TGTGCCAGCAGCTCGGGACAGGTAGCTGGAAACACCATATATTTT. It translates to CASSSGQVAGNTIYF.